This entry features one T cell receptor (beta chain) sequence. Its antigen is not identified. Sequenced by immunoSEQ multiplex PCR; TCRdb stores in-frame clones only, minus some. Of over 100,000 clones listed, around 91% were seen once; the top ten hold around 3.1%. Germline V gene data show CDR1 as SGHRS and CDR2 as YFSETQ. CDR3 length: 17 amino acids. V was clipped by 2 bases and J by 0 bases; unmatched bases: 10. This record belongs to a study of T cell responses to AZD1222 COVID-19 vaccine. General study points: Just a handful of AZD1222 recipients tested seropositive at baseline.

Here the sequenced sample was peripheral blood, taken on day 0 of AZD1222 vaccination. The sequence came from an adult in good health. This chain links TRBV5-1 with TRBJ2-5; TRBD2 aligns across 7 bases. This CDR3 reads CASSFGNRGVYQETQYF. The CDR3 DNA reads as TGCGCCAGCAGCTTCGGGAACCGGGGGGTTTACCAAGAGACCCAGTACTTC.